This TCR beta chain originates from a study of Graves' ophthalmopathy and Graves' hyperthyroidism. The study's findings and limits: Blood repertoires reportedly contained most expanded thyroid clonotypes above 0.001 frequency. For separating ophthalmopathy from stable hyperthyroidism, a 13-signature model gave 87.88% sensitivity and about 82% specificity.

Germline V gene data show CDR1 as MGHDK and CDR2 as SYGVNS. The CDR3 is 12 amino acids. V shed 7 bases and J shed 9 bases, with 15 bases lying between them. This clonotype was found many times. Its antigen is unknown. The hyperthyroidism patients, aged 18 to 65, had been newly diagnosed, with under 2 months' duration. Exclusion criteria comprised other autoimmune diseases, uncontrolled infections, pregnancy or lactation in patients. Amplification of TCR beta CDR3 regions used RNA transcripts. Second-round multiplex PCR followed a first-round RT-PCR using HTBI primers. TCRdb called the multiplex PCR reads again in MiXCR, with one record for every CDR3 protein. Of approximately 1.2 million distinct CDR3 sequences in the sample, approximately 35% were seen once.

This sequence joins TRBV25-1 and TRBJ2-5; D is tentatively TRBD1 or TRBD2 (5 bases each). The TCR comes from an adult man with Graves' hyperthyroidism. Sequencing used peripheral blood or thyroid tissue (not recorded which). The CDR3 sequence is CASTPGPGAQYF. In DNA, the CDR3 is TGTGCCAGCACCCCGGGACCAGGCGCCCAGTACTTC.